A selection of T cell receptor beta chains follows, all from one sample in a study of shared clonotypes between healthy human individuals. Method: immunoSEQ multiplex PCR; TCRdb's copy keeps in-frame clones and lacks some. The table includes around 1.9 million clones, roughly 91% detected once. Sequences were obtained from naive CD8+ T cells from PBMCs. All receptors come from a man aged 18 to 35 in good health. Some clones in this sample may be carry-over from other donors' samples. Both conserved end residues are part of each CDR3. D genes are given only for firm matches. A row's size may be missing; if present it is once, few, many or a size class.

>TRBJ1-5|TRBV28|NA|NA
CASSFGQNQPQHF
TGTGCCAGCAGCTTTGGACAGAATCAGCCCCAGCATTTT
>TRBJ1-5|TRBV27|NA|NA
CASSLHGNQPQHF
TGTGCCAGCAGTTTACACGGAAATCAGCCCCAGCATTTT
>TRBJ2-5|TRBV6-1|NA|NA
CASSGGTVKTQYF
TGTGCCAGCAGCGGCGGGACAGTCAAGACCCAGTACTTC
>TRBJ1-1|TRBV27|once|NA
CASSLLPGSAEAFF
TGTGCCAGCAGTTTATTACCGGGGTCGGCTGAAGCTTTCTTT
>TRBJ2-3|TRBV19|once|NA
CASSTRLTDTQYF
TGTGCCAGTAGTACCCGACTGACAGATACGCAGTATTTT
>TRBJ2-7|TRBV5-5|NA|NA
CASSSGLPSYEQYF
TGTGCCAGCAGCTCGGGACTCCCCTCCTACGAGCAGTACTTC
>TRBJ1-2|TRBV20-1|NA|NA
CSARSGVGYTF
TGCAGTGCTAGAAGTGGGGTCGGCTACACCTTC
>TRBJ1-5|TRBV7-8|once|TRBD1
CASSQHKGQGGNQPQHF
TGTGCCAGCAGCCAGCACAAGGGACAGGGCGGCAATCAGCCCCAGCATTTT
>TRBJ1-1|TRBV5-1|once|TRBD1
CASSPGQAIPPEAFF
TGCGCCAGCAGCCCGGGACAGGCGATTCCCCCTGAAGCTTTCTTT
>TRBJ2-7|TRBV5-4|NA|NA
CASSGGLVSSYEQYF
TGTGCCAGCAGCGGCGGTTTAGTGAGCTCCTACGAGCAGTACTTC
>TRBJ1-1|TRBV14|NA|NA
CASSQSPSRWPTEAFF
TGTGCCAGCAGCCAAAGCCCATCCAGGTGGCCAACTGAAGCTTTCTTT
>TRBJ2-7|TRBV28|NA|NA
CASSFLLVAEGVYEQYF
TGTGCCAGCAGTTTCCTCCTGGTAGCGGAAGGGGTCTACGAGCAGTACTTC
>TRBJ1-2|TRBV27|few|NA
CASSLSGVYGYTF
TGTGCCAGCAGTTTATCAGGAGTCTATGGCTACACCTTC
>TRBJ2-7|TRBV5-6|NA|TRBD2
CASSLLPGGLSEQYF
TGTGCCAGCAGCTTGCTCCCGGGAGGGCTTTCCGAGCAGTACTTC
>TRBJ1-1|TRBV5-1|NA|NA
CASSPPGGLGTEAFF
TGCGCCAGCAGCCCGCCTGGGGGGTTAGGCACTGAAGCTTTCTTT
>TRBJ1-5|TRBV27|NA|NA
CASSSHPYQPQHF
TGTGCCAGCAGTTCCCATCCGTATCAGCCCCAGCATTTT
>TRBJ2-1|TRBV4-2|NA|NA
CASSLWGGGNEQFF
TGTGCCAGCAGCCTATGGGGAGGGGGAAATGAGCAGTTCTTC
>TRBJ2-1|TRBV9|NA|NA
CASSVYGGNEQFF
TGTGCCAGCAGCGTATACGGTGGCAATGAGCAGTTCTTC
>TRBJ1-2|TRBV5-6|NA|NA
CASSLDRADLGYTF
TGTGCCAGCAGCTTGGACAGGGCGGACCTTGGCTACACCTTC
>TRBJ1-5|TRBV27|NA|NA
CASSSISPGNQPQHF
TGTGCCAGCAGTTCAATAAGTCCAGGGAATCAGCCCCAGCATTTT
>TRBJ2-2|TRBV9|NA|TRBD2
CASSVSPGAGDFGELFF
TGTGCCAGCAGCGTATCCCCTGGGGCGGGAGATTTCGGGGAGCTGTTTTTT
>TRBJ1-5|TRBV5-1|NA|NA
CASSLEGGFNQPQHF
TGCGCCAGCAGCTTGGAGGGTGGGTTCAATCAGCCCCAGCATTTT
>TRBJ2-7|TRBV29-1|NA|NA
CSGAPEQYF
TGCAGCGGAGCCCCTGAGCAGTACTTC
>TRBJ1-2|TRBV7-8|NA|NA
CASSLEAGILYGYTF
TGTGCCAGCAGCTTAGAGGCAGGGATCCTCTATGGCTACACCTTC
>TRBJ2-1|TRBV7-9|NA|TRBD2
CASSFPLAGGRDEQFF
TGTGCCAGCAGCTTTCCCCTAGCGGGAGGGCGGGATGAGCAGTTCTTC
>TRBJ2-1|TRBV7-3|NA|TRBD2
CASSPLAGGNYNEQFF
TGTGCCAGCAGCCCCCTAGCGGGAGGGAACTACAATGAGCAGTTCTTC
>TRBJ2-3|TRBV7-6|once|NA
CASSLGLALTDTQYF
TGTGCCAGCAGCTTAGGTCTAGCTCTAACAGATACGCAGTATTTT
>TRBJ2-7|TRBV10-2|once|NA
CASSDPPEGRAEQYF
TGCGCCAGCAGTGATCCCCCCGAGGGTCGTGCCGAGCAGTACTTC
>TRBJ2-1|TRBV7-9|once|NA
CASSQDSGDEQFF
TGTGCCAGCAGCCAGGACTCCGGCGATGAGCAGTTCTTC
>TRBJ2-7|TRBV9|NA|NA
CASSPGPLSAGEQYF
TGTGCCAGCAGCCCGGGACCACTCTCAGCTGGCGAGCAGTACTTC
>TRBJ1-3|TRBV7-9|NA|NA
CASSLARRSGNTIYF
TGTGCCAGCAGCTTAGCTCGTAGGTCTGGAAACACCATATATTTT
>TRBJ1-2|TRBV4-2|NA|NA
CASSQDGVGISWYGYTF
TGTGCCAGCAGCCAAGATGGGGTGGGGATCTCATGGTATGGCTACACCTTC
>TRBJ2-2|TRBV2|once|TRBD2
CASSEGGSWYHGELFF
TGTGCCAGCAGTGAAGGCGGGAGTTGGTACCACGGGGAGCTGTTTTTT
>TRBJ2-1|TRBV19|NA|TRBD2
CASTLAGATYNEQFF
TGTGCCAGCACCCTAGCGGGAGCCACCTACAATGAGCAGTTCTTC
>TRBJ2-7|TRBV28|NA|NA
CASSSPWRASYEQYF
TGTGCCAGCAGTTCCCCCTGGCGGGCGTCCTACGAGCAGTACTTC
>TRBJ2-7|TRBV27|NA|NA
CASTPLEEGCSYEQYF
TGTGCCAGCACCCCTTTGGAAGAGGGCTGCTCCTACGAGCAGTACTTC
>TRBJ1-2|TRBV9|NA|NA
CASSAYITPNYGYTF
TGTGCCAGCAGCGCTTACATTACCCCTAACTATGGCTACACCTTC
>TRBJ2-7|TRBV6-1|NA|NA
CASSGFGPLSSYEQYF
TGTGCCAGCAGTGGTTTCGGCCCCCTAAGCTCCTACGAGCAGTACTTC
>TRBJ2-7|TRBV5-4|NA|TRBD1
CASSGGQGGYEQYF
TGTGCCAGCAGCGGGGGACAGGGAGGCTACGAGCAGTACTTC
>TRBJ2-7|TRBV28|NA|NA
CASRTRVGGVASEQYF
TGTGCCAGCAGAACCCGGGTGGGCGGGGTGGCCAGTGAGCAGTACTTC
>TRBJ2-2|TRBV9|NA|NA
CASSVAPAGNGELFF
TGTGCCAGCAGCGTAGCCCCCGCGGGAAACGGGGAGCTGTTTTTT
>TRBJ1-1|TRBV9|NA|TRBD1
CASSVAGTGRTEAFF
TGTGCCAGCAGCGTAGCCGGGACAGGGAGGACTGAAGCTTTCTTT
>TRBJ2-1|TRBV14|NA|NA
CASSQVPRNEQFF
TGTGCCAGCAGCCAAGTCCCGAGGAATGAGCAGTTCTTC
>TRBJ1-2|TRBV9|NA|TRBD1
CASGGDRGLSDYTF
TGTGCCAGCGGCGGGGACAGGGGGTTATCAGACTACACCTTC
>TRBJ2-2|TRBV5-5|NA|TRBD1
CASSLFQGVVGGELFF
TGTGCCAGCAGCTTGTTTCAGGGGGTCGTAGGCGGGGAGCTGTTTTTT
>TRBJ2-7|TRBV27|NA|NA
CASRPHPRAYEQYF
TGTGCCAGCAGACCTCATCCCCGGGCCTACGAGCAGTACTTC
>TRBJ1-1|TRBV27|NA|NA
CASRYGNTEAFF
TGTGCCAGCCGCTACGGGAACACTGAAGCTTTCTTT
>TRBJ2-1|TRBV7-9|NA|NA
CASSLTTTEQFF
TGTGCCAGCAGCTTAACCACTACCGAGCAGTTCTTC
>TRBJ2-7|TRBV19|NA|TRBD1
CASSPGQAIWEQYF
TGTGCCAGTAGCCCGGGACAGGCCATCTGGGAGCAGTACTTC
>TRBJ1-1|TRBV5-1|few|NA
CASSLYRENTEAFF
TGCGCCAGCAGCTTGTACAGGGAGAACACTGAAGCTTTCTTT
>TRBJ2-7|TRBV4-3|once|NA
CASSQDLGLSYEQYF
TGCGCCAGCAGCCAAGATCTTGGCCTCTCCTACGAGCAGTACTTC
>TRBJ2-2|TRBV15|NA|NA
CATSRETTRVNTGELFF
TGTGCCACCAGCAGGGAAACAACAAGGGTGAACACCGGGGAGCTGTTTTTT
>TRBJ1-5|TRBV18|NA|NA
CASSPPWGPLGQPQHF
TGTGCCAGCTCACCACCGTGGGGGCCCTTGGGACAGCCCCAGCATTTT
>TRBJ2-5|TRBV2|NA|TRBD1
CASSEALTGIQETQYF
TGTGCCAGCAGTGAAGCGCTGACAGGGATCCAAGAGACCCAGTACTTC
>TRBJ2-7|TRBV5-1|NA|TRBD2
CASSLFSGTVYEQYF
TGCGCCAGCAGCTTGTTTAGCGGGACTGTCTACGAGCAGTACTTC
>TRBJ2-3|TRBV16|NA|TRBD2
CASSYGLAATDTQYF
TGTGCCAGCAGCTACGGACTAGCGGCCACAGATACGCAGTATTTT
>TRBJ1-1|TRBV27|few|NA
CASMKNTEAFF
TGTGCCAGCATGAAGAACACTGAAGCTTTCTTT
>TRBJ1-2|TRBV4-2|NA|NA
CASSHGEIWEGMADYGYTF
TGTGCCAGCAGCCACGGGGAAATCTGGGAGGGGATGGCTGACTATGGCTACACCTTC
>TRBJ1-2|TRBV4-1|NA|NA
CASSPRIGGGAGYGYTF
TGCGCCAGCAGCCCGAGGATCGGCGGGGGCGCGGGCTATGGCTACACCTTC